Listed below are T cell receptor beta chains from one sample, sequenced in a study of blood T cell repertoires in COVID-19. The method was immunoSEQ multiplex PCR; TCRdb's version includes in-frame clones alone and lacks a portion of them. Here the sample spans under 200,000 clones, about four fifths being singletons. The sample was peripheral blood. These receptors originate from a man between 65 and 85 years old with active or convalescent COVID-19. The CDR3 runs from the conserved cysteine through the conserved F or W. Each record gives: D gene, clone size, J gene, V gene, CDR3 DNA, CDR3 protein. The D gene is left open where the match is weak. Clone size appears in some rows only: once, few, many, or a class for an expanded clone.

TRBD1 - TRBJ1-5 TRBV19 TGTGCCAGTAGCCCCCCAGGGGGTCAGCCCCAGCATTTT CASSPPGGQPQHF
- - TRBJ1-1 TRBV18 TGTGCCAGCTCCGTACAGGTGAACACTGAAGCTTTCTTT CASSVQVNTEAFF
- - TRBJ1-1 TRBV18 TGTGCCAGCTCACCCCGTACAGGTGACACTGAAGCTTTCTTT CASSPRTGDTEAFF
TRBD2 - TRBJ2-3 TRBV10-3 TGTGCCATCAGGGGGACTAGCGGGAGGGCCGGTGATACGCAGTATTTT CAIRGTSGRAGDTQYF
- few TRBJ1-5 TRBV12-3/TRBV12-4 TGTGCCAGCACTGGCAGTTTCAATCAGCCCCAGCATTTT CASTGSFNQPQHF
TRBD1 - TRBJ2-1 TRBV6-5 TGTGCCAGCAGGCCCGGGACAGACTACAATGAGCAGTTCTTC CASRPGTDYNEQFF
TRBD2 - TRBJ2-3 TRBV6-1 TGTGCCAGCAGTGAAGGAGGACTAGCGGGAGTAACAGATACGCAGTATTTT CASSEGGLAGVTDTQYF
TRBD1 - TRBJ1-4 TRBV7-9 TGTGCCAGCAGCGTTACAGGGGCCACTAATGAAAAACTGTTTTTT CASSVTGATNEKLFF
- - TRBJ2-7 TRBV7-2 TGTGCCAGCAGCCCCGGGGTTTCCTACGAGCAGTACTTC CASSPGVSYEQYF
- once TRBJ1-5 TRBV29-1 TGCAGCGCGCAGGAACAGCCCCAGCATTTT CSAQEQPQHF
- - TRBJ2-1 TRBV18 TGTGCCAGCTCACCACAGGGGGACTACAATGAGCAGTTCTTC CASSPQGDYNEQFF
TRBD1 - TRBJ1-6 TRBV5-1 TGCGCCAGCAGCTATAACGGACAGGGAGAACCCCTCCACTTT CASSYNGQGEPLHF
- few TRBJ1-5 TRBV28 TGTGCCAGCAGCCCTCCGGGGAATCAGCCCCAGCATTTT CASSPPGNQPQHF
TRBD1 - TRBJ1-6 TRBV6-5 TGTGCCAGCAGTCGGGACAGCTATAATTCACCCCTCCACTTT CASSRDSYNSPLHF
- - TRBJ1-1 TRBV5-1 TGCGCCAGCAGTCAAGACGCCCTCGGGGGAGAAGCTTTCTTT CASSQDALGGEAFF
- - TRBJ2-1 TRBV5-1 TGCGCCAGCAGCTTGGATGTGGGGGCGCCGACTCCCAAGCAGTTCTTC CASSLDVGAPTPKQFF
TRBD2 - TRBJ2-5 TRBV11-2 TGTGCCAGCAGCTTTTCAACTAGCGGACAAGAGACCCAGTACTTC CASSFSTSGQETQYF
TRBD1 - TRBJ1-1 TRBV6-1 TGTGCCAGCAGTGATGGACAGGGCTTCTCTGAAGCTTTCTTT CASSDGQGFSEAFF
- - TRBJ2-5 TRBV5-5 TGTGCCAGCAGTGCTTACGGGGGTGATGAGACCCAGTACTTC CASSAYGGDETQYF
- - TRBJ2-3 TRBV11-2 TGTGCCAGCAGCATCAACCCGCGGGATACGCAGTATTTT CASSINPRDTQYF
- - TRBJ1-2 TRBV18 TGTGCCAGCTCCCTGGGGGGGGAAAGCGGCTATGGCTACACCTTC CASSLGGESGYGYTF
- - TRBJ1-2 TRBV4-1 TGCGCCAGCAGCCAAGAGGAGCCAAACAAGCTTGGCTACACCTTC CASSQEEPNKLGYTF
TRBD2 - TRBJ2-1 TRBV7-8 TGTGCCAGCAGCCTGACTAGCGGGGGACCGAATGAGCAGTTCTTC CASSLTSGGPNEQFF
- - TRBJ1-1 TRBV6-5 TGTGCCAGCAGTTACTCAGGGAGACCTGAAGCTTTCTTT CASSYSGRPEAFF
- - TRBJ2-3 TRBV7-6 TGTGCCAGCAGCTTAGGGGGGACACGCCAAGATACGCAGTATTTT CASSLGGTRQDTQYF
- - TRBJ1-1 TRBV5-8 TGTGCCAGCAGCTTGGGAGTTATGAACACTGAAGCTTTCTTT CASSLGVMNTEAFF
- once TRBJ2-2 TRBV7-2 TGTGCCAGCAGCTCCCCGCCCTCGGGATCTCTAGCCGGGGAGCTGTTTTTT CASSSPPSGSLAGELFF